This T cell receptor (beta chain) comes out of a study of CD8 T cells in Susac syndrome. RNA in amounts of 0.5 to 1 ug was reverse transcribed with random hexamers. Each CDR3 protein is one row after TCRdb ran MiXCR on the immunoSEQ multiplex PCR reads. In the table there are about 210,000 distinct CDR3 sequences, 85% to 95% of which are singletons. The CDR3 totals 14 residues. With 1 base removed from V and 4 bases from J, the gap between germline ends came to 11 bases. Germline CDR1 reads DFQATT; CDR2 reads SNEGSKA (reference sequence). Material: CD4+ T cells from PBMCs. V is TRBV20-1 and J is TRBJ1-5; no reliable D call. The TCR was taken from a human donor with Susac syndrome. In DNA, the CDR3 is TGCAGTGCTAGAGGGGCAGTCGGGAATCAGCCCCAGCATTTT. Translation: CSARGAVGNQPQHF.